Listed here are 8 T cell receptor beta chains from one sample, sequenced in a study of blood T cell repertoires in COVID-19 (dated by TCRdb to about 2020). Library method: the immunoSEQ multiplex PCR assay. This is the immuneACCESS table as TCRdb keeps it, with only in-frame sequences that have V and J called. A part of the clones is gone; compared with another copy, unresolved V genes explain less than half, and the rest is unexplained. The sample data list some 160,000 clones, and more than 70% of these were observed just once. The ten biggest clones cover 2.5% to 3% of the sample. Input material: peripheral blood. Source of these receptors: a man in his sixties with acute or convalescent COVID-19.

This sequence joins TRBV19 and TRBJ2-1; a weak D match, TRBD2 (5 bases). From germline, CDR1 is LNHDA and CDR2 SQIVND (reference sequence). Trimming removed 3 bases from V and 4 bases from J, with 7 bases in between. CDR3 size: 13 residues. CDR3 amino acids: CASSISGYNEQFF. CDR3 nucleotides: TGTGCCAGTAGTATCTCGGGATACAATGAGCAGTTCTTC.

The rearrangement uses TRBV7-9 and TRBJ2-7, with 9 bases matching TRBD2. This CDR3 region has 14 residues. The V segment lost 5 bases and the J segment 1 base; nucleotides outside the gene matches: 3. Germline V gene data show CDR1 as SEHNR and CDR2 as FQNEAQ (reference sequence). DNA of the CDR3: TGTGCCAGCAGCGCGCTAGCGGGGTCCTACGAGCAGTACTTC. Its protein is CASSALAGSYEQYF. The whole variable domain, remainder taken from reference TRBV7-9 and TRBJ2-7, is DTGVSQNPRHKITKRGQNVTFRCDPISEHNRLYWYRQTLGQGPEFLTYFQNEAQLEKSRLLSDRFSAERPKGSFSTLEIQRTEQGDSAMYLCASSALAGSYEQYFGPGTRLTVT.

The rearrangement uses TRBV6-2 or TRBV6-3 and TRBJ2-3; D possibly corresponds to TRBD2 (5 bases). Looked up from germline, CDR1 is MNHEY and CDR2 is SVGEGT. V gave up 2 bases and J gave up 2 bases, with 17 bases separating them. The CDR3 is 17 amino acids. CDR3 bases: TGTGCCAGCAGTTACACGGGAAGCGGCGGAATCACAGATACGCAGTATTTT. This encodes CASSYTGSGGITDTQYF.

This chain joins TRBV6-1 and TRBJ1-5; D is possibly TRBD1 (6 bases). Trimming shortened V by 1 base and J by 6 bases, and 19 bases separated the two germline ends. The germline gives CDR1 MNHNS, CDR2 SASEGT. This CDR3 spans 17 amino acids. The CDR3 reads CASSEGRSQGISQPQHF. In DNA form, the CDR3 reads TGTGCCAGCAGTGAAGGGAGGTCGCAGGGGATAAGTCAGCCCCAGCATTTT.

The chain couples TRBV18 to TRBJ1-1; possibly TRBD1 for D (6 bases). This CDR3 is 16 amino acids long. Germline V gene data show CDR1 as KGHSH and CDR2 as LQKENI. Trimming removed 3 bases at V and 5 bases at J, with 19 bases between. The CDR3 bases are TGTGCCAGCTCACCGCAGAGACAGGAGATGGCTACTGAAGCTTTCTTT. Amino acid sequence: CASSPQRQEMATEAFF.

This chain connects TRBV19 to TRBJ1-2; 10 bases fit TRBD1. V trimming: 2 bases; J trimming: 6 bases; junction bases outside the gene matches: 9. The length of the CDR3 is 16 residues. In germline, CDR1 is LNHDA, CDR2 SQIVND (reference sequence). The CDR3 protein is CASSIPGQGRRHGYTF. The DNA of the CDR3 is TGTGCCAGTAGTATACCGGGACAGGGGAGGAGGCATGGCTACACCTTC.

The chain uses TRBV7-2 and TRBJ2-7; TRBD1 aligns across 9 bases. With 1 base clipped from V and 2 bases from J, the junction kept 3 bases outside the gene matches. The length of the CDR3 is 15 residues. Germline V gene sequence: CDR1 SGHTA, CDR2 FQGNSA. DNA of the CDR3: TGTGCCAGCAGCTTAGAGCACAGGGGGCCCTACGAGCAGTACTTC. Protein sequence: CASSLEHRGPYEQYF.

The rearrangement joins TRBV7-9 to TRBJ2-1; 13 positions match TRBD2. The CDR3 covers 15 residues. CDR1 is SEHNR, CDR2 FQNEAQ, per germline (reference sequence). The ends lost 5 bases at V and 6 bases at J; junction bases unmatched: 4. CDR3 in amino acids: CASSPTSGGANEQFF. Written as DNA, the CDR3 is TGTGCCAGCAGCCCCACTAGCGGGGGGGCCAATGAGCAGTTCTTC.